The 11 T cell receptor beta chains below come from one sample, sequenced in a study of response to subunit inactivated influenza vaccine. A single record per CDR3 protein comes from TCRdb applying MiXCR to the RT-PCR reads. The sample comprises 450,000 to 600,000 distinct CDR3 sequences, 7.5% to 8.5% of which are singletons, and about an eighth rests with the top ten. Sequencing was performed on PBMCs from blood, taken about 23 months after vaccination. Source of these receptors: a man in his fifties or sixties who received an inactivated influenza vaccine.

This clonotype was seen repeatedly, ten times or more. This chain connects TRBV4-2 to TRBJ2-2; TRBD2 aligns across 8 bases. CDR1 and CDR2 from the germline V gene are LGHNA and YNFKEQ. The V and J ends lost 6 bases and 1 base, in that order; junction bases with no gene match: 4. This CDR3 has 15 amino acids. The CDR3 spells CASSIGTRNTGELFF. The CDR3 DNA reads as TGTGCCAGCAGTATTGGGACTAGGAACACCGGGGAGCTGTTTTTT.

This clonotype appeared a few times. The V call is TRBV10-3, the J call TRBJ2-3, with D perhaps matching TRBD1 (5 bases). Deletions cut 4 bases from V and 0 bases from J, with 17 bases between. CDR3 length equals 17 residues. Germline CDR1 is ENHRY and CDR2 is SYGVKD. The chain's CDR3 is CAISGFKGAASTDTQYF. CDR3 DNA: TGTGCCATCAGTGGGTTTAAAGGGGCTGCTAGCACAGATACGCAGTATTTT.

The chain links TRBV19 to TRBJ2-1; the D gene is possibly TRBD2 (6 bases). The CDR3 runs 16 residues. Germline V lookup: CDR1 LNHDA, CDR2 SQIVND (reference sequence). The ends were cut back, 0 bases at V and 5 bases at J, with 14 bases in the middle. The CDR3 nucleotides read TGTGCCAGTAGTATAGATGCCCCGGACTATAACAATGAGCAGTTCTTC. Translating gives CASSIDAPDYNNEQFF. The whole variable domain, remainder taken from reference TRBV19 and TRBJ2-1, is DGGITQSPKYLFRKEGQNVTLSCEQNLNHDAMYWYRQDPGQGLRLIYYSQIVNDFQKGDIAEGYSVSREKKESFPLTVTSAQKNPTAFYLCASSIDAPDYNNEQFFGPGTRLTVL.

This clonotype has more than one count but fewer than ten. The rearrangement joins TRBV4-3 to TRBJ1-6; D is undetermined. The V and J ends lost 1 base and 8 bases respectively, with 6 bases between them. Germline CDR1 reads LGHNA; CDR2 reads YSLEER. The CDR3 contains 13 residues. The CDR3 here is CASSQVTDSPLHF. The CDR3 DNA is TGCGCCAGCAGCCAAGTTACCGATTCACCCCTCCACTTT.

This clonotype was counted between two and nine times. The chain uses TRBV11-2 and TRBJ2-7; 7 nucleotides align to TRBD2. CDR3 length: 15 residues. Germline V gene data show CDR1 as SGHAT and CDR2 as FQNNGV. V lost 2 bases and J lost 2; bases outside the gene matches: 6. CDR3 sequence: CASSLSQRGAYEQYF. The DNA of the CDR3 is TGTGCCAGCAGCTTATCCCAGCGGGGTGCCTACGAGCAGTACTTC.

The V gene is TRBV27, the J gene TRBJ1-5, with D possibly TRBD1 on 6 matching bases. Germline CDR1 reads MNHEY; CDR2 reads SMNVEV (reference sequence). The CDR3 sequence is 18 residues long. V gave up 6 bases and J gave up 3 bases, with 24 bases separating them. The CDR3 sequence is CASRRVSGHRDFNQPQHF. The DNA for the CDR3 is TGTGCCAGCAGACGGGTCTCGGGACACCGCGACTTCAATCAGCCCCAGCATTTT.

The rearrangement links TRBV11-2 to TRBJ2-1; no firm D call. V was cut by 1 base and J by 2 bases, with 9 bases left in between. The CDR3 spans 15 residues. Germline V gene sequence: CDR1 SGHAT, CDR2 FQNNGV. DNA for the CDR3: TGTGCCAGCAGCTTAGTCCAGCCGACCTACAATGAGCAGTTCTTC. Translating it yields CASSLVQPTYNEQFF. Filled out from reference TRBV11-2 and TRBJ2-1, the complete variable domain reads EAGVAQSPRYKIIEKRQSVAFWCNPISGHATLYWYQQILGQGPKLLIQFQNNGVVDDSQLPKDRFSAERLKGVDSTLKIQPAKLEDSAVYLCASSLVQPTYNEQFFGPGTRLTVL.

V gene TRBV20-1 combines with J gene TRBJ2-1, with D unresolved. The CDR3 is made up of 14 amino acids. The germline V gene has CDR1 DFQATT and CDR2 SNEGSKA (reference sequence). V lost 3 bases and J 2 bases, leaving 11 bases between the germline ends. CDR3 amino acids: CSASQAKTYNEQFF. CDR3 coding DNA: TGCAGTGCTAGTCAGGCGAAAACCTACAATGAGCAGTTCTTC.

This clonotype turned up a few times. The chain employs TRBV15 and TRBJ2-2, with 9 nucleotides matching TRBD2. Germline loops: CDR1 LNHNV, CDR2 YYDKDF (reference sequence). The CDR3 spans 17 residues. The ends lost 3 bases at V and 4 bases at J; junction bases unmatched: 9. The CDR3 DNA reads TGTGCCACCAGCAGTGAAGCGGGGGGCTTCCTCACCGGGGAGCTGTTTTTT. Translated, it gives CATSSEAGGFLTGELFF.

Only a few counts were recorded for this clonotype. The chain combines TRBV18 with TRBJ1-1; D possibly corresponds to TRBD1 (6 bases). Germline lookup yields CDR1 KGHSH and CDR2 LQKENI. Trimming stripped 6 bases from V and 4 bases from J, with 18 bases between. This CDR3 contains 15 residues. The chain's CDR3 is CASSQGTGRLTEAFF. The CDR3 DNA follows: TGTGCCAGCTCCCAGGGGACGGGACGGCTCACTGAAGCTTTCTTT.

The CDR3 sequence: CASSLRSRGGYTF. In nucleotides, the CDR3 is TGTGCCAGCAGTTTACGGTCCAGGGGGGGCTACACCTTC. The chain combines TRBV28 with TRBJ1-2, with 7 bases fitting TRBD1. Germline V lookup: CDR1 MDHEN, CDR2 SYDVKM. The CDR3 spans 13 residues. V was clipped by 2 bases and J by 8 bases; unmatched bases: 5.